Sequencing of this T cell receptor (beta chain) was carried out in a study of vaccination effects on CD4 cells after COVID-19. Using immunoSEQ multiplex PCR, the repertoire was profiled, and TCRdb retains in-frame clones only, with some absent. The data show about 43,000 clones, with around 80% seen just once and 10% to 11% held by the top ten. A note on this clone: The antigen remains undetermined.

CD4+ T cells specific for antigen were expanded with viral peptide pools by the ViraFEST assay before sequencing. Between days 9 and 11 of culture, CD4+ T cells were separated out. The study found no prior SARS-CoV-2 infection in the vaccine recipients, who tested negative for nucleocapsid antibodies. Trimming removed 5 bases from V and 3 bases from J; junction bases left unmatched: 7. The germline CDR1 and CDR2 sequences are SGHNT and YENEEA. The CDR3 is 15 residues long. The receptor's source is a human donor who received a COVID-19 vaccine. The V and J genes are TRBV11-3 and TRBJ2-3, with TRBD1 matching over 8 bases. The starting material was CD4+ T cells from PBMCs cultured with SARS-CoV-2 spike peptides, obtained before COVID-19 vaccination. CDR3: CASSRDRGGTDTQYF. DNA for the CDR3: TGTGCCAGCAGCCGCGACAGGGGAGGAACAGATACGCAGTATTTT.